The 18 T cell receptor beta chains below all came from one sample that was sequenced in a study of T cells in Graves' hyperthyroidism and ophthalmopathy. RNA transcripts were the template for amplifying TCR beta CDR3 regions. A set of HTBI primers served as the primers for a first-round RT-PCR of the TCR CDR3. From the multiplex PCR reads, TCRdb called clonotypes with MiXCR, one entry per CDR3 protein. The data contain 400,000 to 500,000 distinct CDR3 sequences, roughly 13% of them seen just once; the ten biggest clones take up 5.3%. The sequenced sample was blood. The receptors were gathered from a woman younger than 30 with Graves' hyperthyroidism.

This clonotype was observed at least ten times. In nucleotides, the CDR3 is TGCAGTGCTATCAAATTGGGAACTGAAGCTTTCTTT. As protein: CSAIKLGTEAFF. This chain joins TRBV20-1 and TRBJ1-1; D gene unclear. Germline V gene sequence: CDR1 DFQATT, CDR2 SNEGSKA (reference sequence). With 4 bases removed from V and 5 bases from J, the gap between germline ends came to 11 bases. This CDR3 region has 12 residues.

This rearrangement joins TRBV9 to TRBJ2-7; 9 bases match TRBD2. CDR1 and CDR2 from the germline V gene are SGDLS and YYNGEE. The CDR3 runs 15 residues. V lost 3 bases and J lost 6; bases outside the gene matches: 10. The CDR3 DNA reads TGTGCCAGCAGCGCCGGAGGGCGTAGCGGGAGCGAGCAGTACTTC. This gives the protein CASSAGGRSGSEQYF.

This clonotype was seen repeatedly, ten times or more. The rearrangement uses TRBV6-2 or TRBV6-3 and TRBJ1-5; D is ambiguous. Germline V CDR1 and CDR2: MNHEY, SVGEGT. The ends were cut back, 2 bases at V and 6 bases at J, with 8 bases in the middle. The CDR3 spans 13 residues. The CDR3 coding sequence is TGTGCCAGCAGTTACGGGCGTCGTCAGCCCCAGCATTTT. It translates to CASSYGRRQPQHF.

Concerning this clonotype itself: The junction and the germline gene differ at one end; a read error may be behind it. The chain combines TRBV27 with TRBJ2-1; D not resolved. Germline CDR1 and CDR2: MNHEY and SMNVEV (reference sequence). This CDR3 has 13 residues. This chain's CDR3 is CASSLNLGNEQSF. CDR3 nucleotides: TGTGCCAGCAGTTTAAACCTCGGCAATGAGCAGTCCTTC.

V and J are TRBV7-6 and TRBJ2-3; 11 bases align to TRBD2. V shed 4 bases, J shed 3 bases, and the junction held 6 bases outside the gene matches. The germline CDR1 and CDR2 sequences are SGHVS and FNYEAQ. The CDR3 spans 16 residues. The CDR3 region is CASSSQTSGATDTQYF. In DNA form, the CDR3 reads TGTGCCAGCAGCTCACAGACTAGCGGGGCTACAGATACGCAGTATTTT.

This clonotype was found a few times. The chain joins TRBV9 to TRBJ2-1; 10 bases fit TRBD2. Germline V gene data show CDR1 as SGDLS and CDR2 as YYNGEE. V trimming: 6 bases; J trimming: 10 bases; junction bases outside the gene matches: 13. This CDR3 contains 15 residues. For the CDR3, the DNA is TGTGCCAGCACCCCTGGGCTAGCGGGAGCCAGGGAGCAGTTCTTC. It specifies CASTPGLAGAREQFF.

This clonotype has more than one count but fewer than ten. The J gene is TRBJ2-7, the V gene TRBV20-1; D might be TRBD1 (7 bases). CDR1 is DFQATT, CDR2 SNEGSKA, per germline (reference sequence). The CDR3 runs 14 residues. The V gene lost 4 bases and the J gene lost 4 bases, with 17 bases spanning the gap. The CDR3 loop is CSAKILAGGYEQYF. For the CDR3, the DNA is TGCAGTGCTAAGATCCTGGCAGGGGGGTACGAGCAGTACTTC.

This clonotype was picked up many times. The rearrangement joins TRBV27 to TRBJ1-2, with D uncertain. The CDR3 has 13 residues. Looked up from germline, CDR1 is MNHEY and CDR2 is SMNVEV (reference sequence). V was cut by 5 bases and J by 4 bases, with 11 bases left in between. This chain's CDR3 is CASSPGHGYGYTF. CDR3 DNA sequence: TGTGCCAGCAGTCCGGGCCACGGCTATGGCTACACCTTC.

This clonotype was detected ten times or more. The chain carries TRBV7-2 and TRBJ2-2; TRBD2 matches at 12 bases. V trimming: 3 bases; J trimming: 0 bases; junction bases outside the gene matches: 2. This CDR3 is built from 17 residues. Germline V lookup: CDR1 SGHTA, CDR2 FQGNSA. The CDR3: CASSLTSGSPNTGELFF. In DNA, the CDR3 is TGTGCCAGCAGCTTGACTAGCGGGAGCCCGAACACCGGGGAGCTGTTTTTT. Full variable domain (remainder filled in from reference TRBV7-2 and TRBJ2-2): GAGVSQSPSNKVTEKGKDVELRCDPISGHTALYWYRQSLGQGLEFLIYFQGNSAPDKSGLPSDRFSAERTGGSVSTLTIQRTQQEDSAVYLCASSLTSGSPNTGELFFGEGSRLTVL.

CDR3 DNA sequence: TGTGCCAGCAGTCCACTGGGACAGGGGAGCGAAAAACTGTTTTTT. Translation gives CASSPLGQGSEKLFF. This chain links TRBV7-9 with TRBJ1-4, with TRBD1 matching over 10 bases. The CDR3 extends over 15 amino acids. Trimming took 6 bases from V and 8 from J; bases not matched to a gene: 9. Looked up from germline, CDR1 is SEHNR and CDR2 is FQNEAQ (reference sequence).

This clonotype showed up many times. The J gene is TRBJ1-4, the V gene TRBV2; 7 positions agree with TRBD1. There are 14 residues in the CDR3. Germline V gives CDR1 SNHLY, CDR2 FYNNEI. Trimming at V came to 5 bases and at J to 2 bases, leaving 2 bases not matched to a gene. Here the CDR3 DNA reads TGTGCCAGCAGTAAACAGGGGACTAATGAAAAACTGTTTTTT. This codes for CASSKQGTNEKLFF.

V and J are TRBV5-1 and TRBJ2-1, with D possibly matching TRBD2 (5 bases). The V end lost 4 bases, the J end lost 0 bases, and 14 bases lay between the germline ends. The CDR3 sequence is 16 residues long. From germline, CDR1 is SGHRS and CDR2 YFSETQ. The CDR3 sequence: CASSVDSRSSYNEQFF. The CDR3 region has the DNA TGCGCCAGCAGCGTGGACTCGAGGAGCTCCTACAATGAGCAGTTCTTC.

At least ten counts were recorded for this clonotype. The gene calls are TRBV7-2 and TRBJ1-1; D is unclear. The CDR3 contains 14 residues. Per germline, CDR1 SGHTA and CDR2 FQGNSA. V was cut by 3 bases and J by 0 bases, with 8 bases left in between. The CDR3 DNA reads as TGTGCCAGCAGCTTCGGACGGATGAACACTGAAGCTTTCTTT. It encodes CASSFGRMNTEAFF. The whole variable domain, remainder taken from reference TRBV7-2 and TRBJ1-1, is GAGVSQSPSNKVTEKGKDVELRCDPISGHTALYWYRQSLGQGLEFLIYFQGNSAPDKSGLPSDRFSAERTGGSVSTLTIQRTQQEDSAVYLCASSFGRMNTEAFFGQGTRLTVV.

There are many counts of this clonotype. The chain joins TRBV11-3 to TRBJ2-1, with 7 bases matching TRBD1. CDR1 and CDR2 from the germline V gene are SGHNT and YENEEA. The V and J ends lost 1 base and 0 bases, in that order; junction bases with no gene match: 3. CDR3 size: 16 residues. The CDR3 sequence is CASSLGGDSSYNEQFF. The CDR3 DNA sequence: TGTGCCAGCAGCTTAGGTGGGGACAGCTCCTACAATGAGCAGTTCTTC.

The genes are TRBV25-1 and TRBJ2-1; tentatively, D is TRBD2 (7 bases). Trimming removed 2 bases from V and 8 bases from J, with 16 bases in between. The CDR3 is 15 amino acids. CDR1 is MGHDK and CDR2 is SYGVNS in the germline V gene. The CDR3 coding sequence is TGTGCCAGCAGTGAAAACCGAGGGAGGGGGGATGAGCAGTTCTTC. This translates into CASSENRGRGDEQFF.

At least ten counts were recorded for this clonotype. The CDR3 spells CASSQEGGRNPYGYTF. The CDR3 DNA follows: TGCGCCAGCAGCCAAGAGGGTGGGAGAAACCCCTATGGCTACACCTTC. V usage is TRBV4-3 and J usage is TRBJ1-2; D is uncertain. V shed 0 bases and J shed 4 bases, with 15 bases lying between them. Germline V gives CDR1 LGHNA, CDR2 YSLEER. This CDR3 contains 16 residues.

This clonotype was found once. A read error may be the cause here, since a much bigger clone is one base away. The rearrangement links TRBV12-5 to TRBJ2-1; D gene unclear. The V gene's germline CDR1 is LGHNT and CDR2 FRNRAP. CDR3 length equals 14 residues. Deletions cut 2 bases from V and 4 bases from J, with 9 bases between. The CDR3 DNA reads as TGTGCTAGTGGTTTGACAGAGTGTTACAATGAGCAGTTCTTC. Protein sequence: CASGLTECYNEQFF.

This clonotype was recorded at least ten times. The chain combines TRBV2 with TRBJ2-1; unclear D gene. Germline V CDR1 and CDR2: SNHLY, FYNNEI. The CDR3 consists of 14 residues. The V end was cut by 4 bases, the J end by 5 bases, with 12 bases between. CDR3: CASSARTSNNEQFF. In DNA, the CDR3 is TGTGCCAGCAGTGCCAGAACTTCCAACAATGAGCAGTTCTTC.